This T cell receptor (beta chain) was captured by sequencing in a study of response to subunit inactivated influenza vaccine listed by TCRdb under 2018. In the study overall: Deep quantitative T cell receptor repertoire profiling was used in the study to track responses to a trivalent subunit inactivated influenza vaccine.

Relative to germline, V is missing 3 bases and J is missing 2 bases, with 9 bases of the junction outside any gene match. CDR1 and CDR2, looked up from the germline V gene (reference sequence), are DFQATT and SNEGSKA. The CDR3 contains 17 residues, cysteine and phenylalanine counted. Only CDR3 DNA remains: 51 bases, in frame from the first base. Libraries were made using RT-PCR. TCRdb shows the sequencer as Illumina HiSeq 2500. The public reads were reprocessed in TCRdb via fastp at Q25 and MiXCR, keeping in-frame beta chains. Rows with one shared CDR3 protein collapse into an entry with the most common genes and DNA. This sample lists 300,000 to 350,000 distinct CDR3 sequences; 21% were detected once. The top ten clones comprise about 10% of the sample. What the authors observed across the whole study: According to the authors, only a limited number of new T cells may be recruited by each seasonal influenza vaccination.

About this clonotype: Its antigen has not been determined. No base quality values were provided; no much bigger clone lies one nucleotide off.

The V gene is TRBV20-1 and the J gene is TRBJ2-3; a stretch of 12 junction bases matches TRBD1. The source was PBMCs from blood, collected approximately 20 months after vaccination. The TCR originated in a man aged 45 to 75 who received an inactivated influenza vaccine. Donor details come from another sample of the same person, matched by shared clones. The DNA reads as follows: TGCAGTGCTAGGAAACCGGGACAGGGGGCCAACACAGATACGCAGTATTTT. This sequence encodes CSARKPGQGANTDTQYF.